This T cell receptor (beta chain) was recovered during a study of neurological immune-mediated disorders. CDR1 and CDR2 from the germline V gene are SGHKS and YYEKEE (reference sequence). CDR3 length: 14 residues. V shed 2 bases and J shed 1 base, with 9 bases lying between them. In TCRdb, the 5' RACE reads were re-called with MiXCR into one record per CDR3 protein. The data contain tens of thousands of distinct CDR3 sequences, less than 5.5% of them seen just once; the ten biggest clones take up 6.9%. This clonotype was observed at least ten times. The specimen sequenced was PBMCs. The receptor's source is a man aged 25-45 years with multiple sclerosis. The V call is TRBV5-5, the J call TRBJ1-1; D gene unclear. In nucleotides, the CDR3 is TGTGCCAGCAGCTTCCTGAGTAGGAACACTGAAGCTTTCTTT. Protein: CASSFLSRNTEAFF.